Each of the 22 T cell receptor beta chains below was sequenced from the same sample in a study of blood T cell repertoires in COVID-19. Assay: immunoSEQ multiplex PCR; the TCRdb copy retains only in-frame clones and omits some. The sample consists of over 250,000 clones, 85% of them appearing once. Sequencing input: peripheral blood. Every receptor here comes from a human donor in a cohort sampled during active COVID-19.

The chain is built from TRBV15 and TRBJ1-2; D possibly corresponds to TRBD1 (5 bases). Trimming cost V 1 base and J 7 bases, with 13 bases left between them. Germline values: CDR1 LNHNV, CDR2 YYDKDF (reference sequence). This CDR3 has 14 amino acids. In DNA form, the CDR3 reads TGTGCCACCAGCAGAGGGGGCATTCTCGGTGGCTACACCTTC. Translation gives CATSRGGILGGYTF.

J is TRBJ2-7 and V is TRBV5-4; a possible D gene is TRBD2 (5 bases). Trimming shortened V by 3 bases and J by 5 bases, and 12 bases separated the two germline ends. Germline CDR1 and CDR2: SGHNT and YYREEE (reference sequence). The CDR3 spans 13 residues. In DNA, the CDR3 is TGTGCCAGCAGCTCGAAAACTAGTAACGAGCAGTACTTC. It encodes CASSSKTSNEQYF.

As DNA, the CDR3 is TGTGCCAGCAGTGTCCCTGGACTAGCGGGAAAGTCTAGGCAGTACTTC. Protein: CASSVPGLAGKSRQYF. The genes are TRBV2 and TRBJ2-7, with 12 bases aligning to TRBD2. The germline V gene has CDR1 SNHLY and CDR2 FYNNEI. J was trimmed by 9 bases and V by 4 bases; bases with no gene match: 13. The CDR3 is made up of 16 amino acids.

The J gene is TRBJ1-1, the V gene TRBV4-3, with D possibly matching TRBD1 (5 bases). V lost 1 base to trimming and J lost 3 bases, with 12 bases between them. The germline gives CDR1 LGHNA, CDR2 YSLEER. The CDR3 is made up of 15 amino acids. The CDR3 sequence: CASSQGPREDTEAFF. The CDR3 DNA reads TGCGCCAGCAGCCAAGGGCCCAGGGAGGACACTGAAGCTTTCTTT.

J is TRBJ2-7 and V is TRBV29-1, with D maybe TRBD1 (6 bases). V was shortened by 4 bases and J by 7 bases, with 23 bases between the two germline ends. Germline loops: CDR1 SQVTM, CDR2 ANQGSEA. CDR3 length: 15 residues. The CDR3 sequence is CSVATGLQEMGEQYF. CDR3 sequence (DNA): TGCAGCGTTGCGACAGGACTTCAAGAAATGGGTGAGCAGTACTTC.

DNA of the CDR3: TGTGCCAGCAGCTCACCCCTAGCGGGAGGGCCTAATGAGCAGTTCTTC. This codes for CASSSPLAGGPNEQFF. The chain joins TRBV5-5 to TRBJ2-1; 12 bases agree with TRBD2. Germline CDR1 and CDR2: SGHKS and YYEKEE (reference sequence). With V trimmed by 3 bases and J by 7 bases, 8 bases remained unmatched. This CDR3 region has 16 residues. Full variable domain (rest looked up from reference TRBV5-5 and TRBJ2-1): DAGVTQSPTHLIKTRGQQVTLRCSPISGHKSVSWYQQVLGQGPQFIFQYYEKEERGRGNFPDRFSARQFPNYSSELNVNALLLGDSALYLCASSSPLAGGPNEQFFGPGTRLTVL.

The chain has TRBV28 and TRBJ2-1; TRBD2 is a possible D gene (6 bases). The V end lost 5 bases, the J end lost 1 base, and 9 bases lay between the germline ends. CDR3 length equals 14 residues. Germline CDR1 and CDR2: MDHEN and SYDVKM. This CDR3 reads CASSLLASYNEQFF. CDR3 bases: TGTGCCAGCAGTCTACTAGCTTCCTACAATGAGCAGTTCTTC. The whole variable domain, remainder taken from reference TRBV28 and TRBJ2-1, is DVKVTQSSRYLVKRTGEKVFLECVQDMDHENMFWYRQDPGLGLRLIYFSYDVKMKEKGDIPEGYSVSREKKERFSLILESASTNQTSMYLCASSLLASYNEQFFGPGTRLTVL.

This chain uses TRBV3-1 (or the pseudogene TRBV3-2) with TRBJ1-4; D is ambiguous. V lost 3 bases and J lost 7, with 15 bases in between. The CDR3 contains 15 residues. Germline lookup yields CDR1 LGHDT and CDR2 YNNKEL (reference sequence). For the CDR3, the DNA is TGTGCCAGCAGCCACCCCGACGGGTATAGTGAAAAACTGTTTTTT. Protein: CASSHPDGYSEKLFF.

The chain recombines TRBV6-5 with TRBJ2-1; 10 nucleotides match TRBD2. The V segment lost 8 bases and the J segment 8 bases; nucleotides outside the gene matches: 9. This CDR3 spans 14 amino acids. CDR1 is MNHEY and CDR2 is SVGAGI in the germline V gene. CDR3 sequence: CASRRLAGVDEQFF. CDR3 nucleotide sequence: TGTGCCAGCCGTCGGCTAGCGGGAGTCGATGAGCAGTTCTTC.

This chain uses TRBV18 with TRBJ1-2, with D hard to call. The CDR3 runs to 13 residues. The germline V gene encodes CDR1 KGHSH and CDR2 LQKENI. Between the trimmed V and J ends, which lost 3 bases and 3 bases, there was a span of 8 bases. The CDR3 region has the DNA TGTGCCAGCTCACCTCCAGGTTACTATGGCTACACCTTC. It codes for CASSPPGYYGYTF.

The J gene is TRBJ2-7, the V gene TRBV30; D not resolved. The CDR3 consists of 12 residues. V lost 1 base and J lost 9, with 13 bases in between. Germline V gives CDR1 GTSNPN, CDR2 SVGIG (reference sequence). CDR3 coding DNA: TGTGCCTGGAGTGAGTACAGATCGGCGCAGTACTTC. It codes for CAWSEYRSAQYF.

This chain connects TRBV4-1 to TRBJ1-1; D call uncertain. The V end was cut by 4 bases, the J end by 0 bases, with 18 bases between. The CDR3 totals 17 residues. Germline values: CDR1 MGHRA, CDR2 YSYEKL. This CDR3 is CASSRTLAAAVNTEAFF. The CDR3 DNA follows: TGCGCCAGCAGCCGAACGCTGGCGGCGGCCGTGAACACTGAAGCTTTCTTT.

This clone appeared a few times. Other nucleotide sequences in the sample specify the same CDR3. The J gene is TRBJ1-1, the V gene TRBV18; D not resolved. The germline gives CDR1 KGHSH, CDR2 LQKENI. The CDR3 has 13 residues. V was cut by 2 bases and J by 2 bases, with 6 bases left in between. In DNA, the CDR3 is TGTGCCAGCTCACCAGGGCGAAACACTGAAGCTTTCTTT. Translation gives CASSPGRNTEAFF.

V gene TRBV19 combines with J gene TRBJ2-2; the D gene is possibly TRBD1 (5 bases). The germline V and J ends were trimmed by 1 base and 4 bases, with 10 bases remaining between them. This CDR3 has 15 amino acids. Germline values: CDR1 LNHDA, CDR2 SQIVND (reference sequence). The CDR3 loop is CASSIGGASTGELFF. Here the CDR3 DNA reads TGTGCCAGTAGTATAGGGGGCGCGTCCACCGGGGAGCTGTTTTTT.

The rearrangement links TRBV19 to TRBJ2-6; 11 nucleotides line up with TRBD1. CDR3 length equals 18 residues. From germline, CDR1 is LNHDA and CDR2 SQIVND (reference sequence). V lost 1 base, J lost 1 base, and 3 bases stayed unmatched. CDR3 in amino acids: CASSIGGTGGSGANVLTF. The CDR3 nucleotides read TGTGCCAGTAGTATAGGAGGGACAGGGGGGTCTGGGGCCAACGTCCTGACTTTC.

V and J are TRBV6-1 and TRBJ1-4; 9 bases map to TRBD1. J gave up 3 bases and V 3 bases, and 11 bases lay outside the gene matches. Germline assignment: CDR1 MNHNS and CDR2 SASEGT. CDR3 length: 18 residues. The DNA of the CDR3 is TGTGCCAGCAGTGATCCGGGACAGGGTGGTATCTCTAATGAAAAACTGTTTTTT. Protein product: CASSDPGQGGISNEKLFF.

The rearrangement joins TRBV4-1 to TRBJ2-2; TRBD2 agrees at 9 bases. The ends lost 6 bases at V and 3 bases at J; junction bases unmatched: 2. CDR1 MGHRA and CDR2 YSYEKL come from the germline V gene. The CDR3 is 14 amino acids. Written as DNA, the CDR3 is TGCGCCAGCAGAATAGCGGGAGACACCGGGGAGCTGTTTTTT. Its translation: CASRIAGDTGELFF.

The chain carries TRBV19 and TRBJ2-7, with 8 nucleotides matching TRBD2. This CDR3 comprises 15 residues. The V gene's germline CDR1 is LNHDA and CDR2 SQIVND (reference sequence). V shed 4 bases and J 1 base; nucleotides not matched to a gene: 6. The CDR3 DNA reads TGTGCCAGTAGTAGCGCAGCGGGAGCTTCCTACGAGCAGTACTTC. This codes for CASSSAAGASYEQYF. The full variable domain, completed using reference TRBV19 and TRBJ2-7, is DGGITQSPKYLFRKEGQNVTLSCEQNLNHDAMYWYRQDPGQGLRLIYYSQIVNDFQKGDIAEGYSVSREKKESFPLTVTSAQKNPTAFYLCASSSAAGASYEQYFGPGTRLTVT.

This chain links TRBV27 with TRBJ1-1, with TRBD1 matching 7 bases. The CDR3 consists of 13 residues. After removal of 6 bases from V and 5 bases from J, the junction contained 6 bases not matched to a gene. Germline V gene sequence: CDR1 MNHEY, CDR2 SMNVEV (reference sequence). The CDR3 nucleotides are TGTGCCAGCAGGTCAGGGGGGCGGACTGAAGCTTTCTTT. This gives the protein CASRSGGRTEAFF.

The gene calls are TRBV28 and TRBJ2-1; tentative D call: TRBD1 (5 bases). This CDR3 has 17 amino acids. V lost 4 bases and J 0 bases, leaving 16 bases between the germline ends. Germline assignment: CDR1 MDHEN and CDR2 SYDVKM. The CDR3 sequence is CASSSSKTVRSYNEQFF. Written as DNA, the CDR3 is TGTGCCAGCAGTTCCTCGAAGACAGTTCGCTCCTACAATGAGCAGTTCTTC.

This sequence joins TRBV6-6 and TRBJ1-3, with a weak D call TRBD1 (5 bases). The CDR3 length is 10 residues. Trimming stripped 8 bases from V and 7 bases from J, with 6 bases between. Germline CDR1 MNHNY, CDR2 SVGAGI (reference sequence). The CDR3 region has the DNA TGTGCCAGCCGGGGGAACACCATATATTTT. This translates into CASRGNTIYF.

The chain carries TRBV2 and TRBJ2-5, with D unresolved. V was cut by 6 bases and J by 2 bases, with 7 bases left in between. This CDR3 is built from 12 residues. Germline lookup yields CDR1 SNHLY and CDR2 FYNNEI. This CDR3 reads CASSGSQETQYF. Here the CDR3 DNA reads TGTGCCAGCAGCGGGTCGCAAGAGACCCAGTACTTC.